This passage covers 26 T cell receptor beta chains from one sample sequenced in a study of blood T cell repertoires in COVID-19 (dated by TCRdb to the early 2020s). Library method: the immunoSEQ multiplex PCR assay. The table was pulled from immuneACCESS by TCRdb, which kept in-frame rearrangements only. Such tables lose some clones; where checked, under half of the loss comes from unresolved V genes, and the rest has no known cause. The table for this sample lists 91,000 or so clones; 80% to 95% of them were counted only once. Of the sample, about 3.9% is held by the ten largest clones. The sequenced sample was peripheral blood. These receptors were collected from a woman between 45 and 65 years old in a cohort sampled during active COVID-19.

The V call is TRBV6-5, the J call TRBJ2-7; 7 nucleotides line up with TRBD1. The CDR3 sequence is 15 residues long. CDR1 is MNHEY and CDR2 is SVGAGI in the germline V gene. J was trimmed by 7 bases and V by 7 bases; bases with no gene match: 16. The CDR3 reads CASKDQQGPALEQYF. The CDR3 nucleotides read TGTGCCAGCAAGGATCAACAGGGGCCAGCCCTGGAGCAGTACTTC.

The chain has TRBV3-1 (or the pseudogene TRBV3-2) and TRBJ2-5; TRBD2 agrees at 9 bases. The germline gives CDR1 LGHDT, CDR2 YNNKEL (reference sequence). V dropped 1 base and J dropped 5; count of bases not matched to a gene: 5. CDR3 length equals 15 residues. The CDR3 loop reads CASSQVSGRIETQYF. The DNA of the CDR3 is TGTGCCAGCAGCCAAGTGAGCGGGAGGATCGAGACCCAGTACTTC.

The chain recombines TRBV5-1 with TRBJ2-7, with TRBD1 matching over 9 bases. J was trimmed by 4 bases and V by 3 bases; bases with no gene match: 8. The CDR3 has 15 residues. From germline, CDR1 is SGHRS and CDR2 YFSETQ. CDR3 nucleotide sequence: TGCGCCAGCAGCTCGCTCGGGACAGGGCTGTACGAGCAGTACTTC. Its translation: CASSSLGTGLYEQYF.

This chain joins TRBV6-5 and TRBJ2-1; D call uncertain. The V and J ends lost 7 bases and 7 bases respectively, with 11 bases between them. The CDR3 length is 12 residues. The germline CDR1 and CDR2 sequences are MNHEY and SVGAGI. In nucleotides, the CDR3 is TGTGCCAGCAACCATCCCGGGAATGAGCAGTTCTTC. Translating gives CASNHPGNEQFF.

J is TRBJ2-3 and V is TRBV3-1 (or the pseudogene TRBV3-2); 12 nucleotides agree with TRBD2. J was trimmed by 5 bases and V by 11 bases; bases with no gene match: 5. CDR1 is LGHDT and CDR2 is YNNKEL in the germline V gene (reference sequence). The CDR3 covers 13 residues. CDR3 in DNA: TGTGCCGCTAGCGGGGGGGCAGAAGATACGCAGTATTTT. This encodes CAASGGAEDTQYF.

The V gene is TRBV18, the J gene TRBJ2-7; TRBD1 is a possible D gene (5 bases). V was trimmed by 3 bases and J by 1 base, leaving 10 bases between them. The CDR3 totals 14 residues. Germline V CDR1 and CDR2: KGHSH, LQKENI. CDR3 DNA sequence: TGTGCCAGCTCACCGCAGACAGATTCCTACGAGCAGTACTTC. Its protein is CASSPQTDSYEQYF.

The V call is TRBV27, the J call TRBJ2-3, with TRBD2 identical over 8 bases. V lost 4 bases, J lost 1 base, and 10 bases stayed unmatched. Per the germline V gene, CDR1 is MNHEY and CDR2 is SMNVEV (reference sequence). This CDR3 has 17 amino acids. In DNA, the CDR3 is TGTGCCAGCAGTTCCCTACCCGGGACTAGAGGCACAGATACGCAGTATTTT. It is translated as CASSSLPGTRGTDTQYF.

The chain employs TRBV5-5 and TRBJ1-2, with D perhaps TRBD1 (5 bases). Germline CDR1 SGHKS, CDR2 YYEKEE (reference sequence). The CDR3 consists of 16 residues. V dropped 7 bases and J dropped 1 base, with 20 bases sitting between them. The CDR3 DNA follows: TGTGCCAGCTCTTACCCTCCGGCCGGGGGTAACTATGGCTACACCTTC. It is translated as CASSYPPAGGNYGYTF.

The rearrangement joins TRBV9 to TRBJ1-5, with D maybe TRBD1 (5 bases). This CDR3 spans 15 amino acids. V lost 0 bases and J lost 3, with 10 bases in between. The V gene's germline CDR1 is SGDLS and CDR2 YYNGEE. CDR3 sequence reads: CASSVDDSLNQPQHF. CDR3 in DNA: TGTGCCAGCAGCGTAGACGACAGCCTCAATCAGCCCCAGCATTTT.

With regard to this clone: Other DNA sequences in this sample translate to the same CDR3. The V and J genes are TRBV3-1 (or the pseudogene TRBV3-2) and TRBJ2-3; possibly TRBD2 for D (6 bases). Germline V CDR1 and CDR2: LGHDT, YNNKEL (reference sequence). V gave up 1 base and J gave up 6 bases, with 14 bases separating them. CDR3 size: 15 residues. CDR3 bases: TGTGCCAGCAGCCAAGGGAGGGGCCTCGGGGATACGCAGTATTTT. This translates into CASSQGRGLGDTQYF.

The chain links TRBV24-1 to TRBJ2-3; 8 nucleotides line up with TRBD2. Germline loops: CDR1 KGHDR, CDR2 SFDVKD. Trimming removed 4 bases from V and 3 bases from J; junction bases left unmatched: 8. The CDR3 covers 16 residues. The CDR3 DNA is TGTGCCACCAGTGACTATTATAGCGGGACAACAGATACGCAGTATTTT. It yields the protein CATSDYYSGTTDTQYF.

The V gene is TRBV19, the J gene TRBJ2-5, with 7 bases lining up with TRBD2. CDR1 is LNHDA, CDR2 SQIVND, per germline (reference sequence). The CDR3 is 12 residues long. Trimming cost V 4 bases and J 8 bases; bases outside gene matches: 4. CDR3 region: CASSTSGTTQYF. The CDR3 DNA is TGTGCCAGTAGTACTAGCGGTACAACCCAGTACTTC.

This rearrangement joins TRBV7-3 to TRBJ2-1; the D gene is possibly TRBD2 (5 bases). Germline lookup yields CDR1 SGHTA and CDR2 FQGTGA. V gave up 3 bases and J gave up 2 bases, with 11 bases separating them. The CDR3 totals 15 residues. CDR3 nucleotide sequence: TGTGCCAGCAGCTTGGAGCGGAGGCCCTACAATGAGCAGTTCTTC. Encoded protein: CASSLERRPYNEQFF.

Only one count was recorded for this clone. V is TRBV5-6 and J is TRBJ1-1; D ambiguous. Trimming left V 4 bases short and J 1 base short, with 2 bases between. This CDR3 comprises 11 residues. Germline V gene lookup returns CDR1 SGHDT and CDR2 YYEEEE. CDR3 in DNA: TGTGCCAGCAGCCGGAACACTGAAGCTTTCTTT. Amino acids: CASSRNTEAFF.

The V call is TRBV19, the J call TRBJ2-1; tentatively, D is TRBD2 (6 bases). The CDR3 has 12 amino acids. The germline V gene encodes CDR1 LNHDA and CDR2 SQIVND (reference sequence). Trimming pared 1 base from V and 13 bases from J, leaving 11 bases between. The CDR3 sequence: CASSIGGVGQFF. The CDR3 DNA is TGTGCCAGTAGTATAGGCGGGGTTGGCCAGTTCTTC.

The chain uses TRBV2 and TRBJ2-2; a possible D gene is TRBD2 (6 bases). The V gene's germline CDR1 is SNHLY and CDR2 FYNNEI. CDR3 length equals 14 residues. V lost 1 base and J 6 bases, leaving 9 bases between the germline ends. The CDR3 loop is CASSEGRGAGELFF. DNA for the CDR3: TGTGCCAGCAGTGAAGGGCGGGGCGCCGGGGAGCTGTTTTTT.

V usage is TRBV5-1 and J usage is TRBJ2-5; D uncertain. Germline CDR1 is SGHRS and CDR2 is YFSETQ. V lost 0 bases and J lost 5, with 11 bases in between. CDR3 size: 14 residues. The CDR3 DNA sequence: TGCGCCAGCAGCTTGGACACCTCCGGGGAGACCCAGTACTTC. Translation gives CASSLDTSGETQYF.

The rearrangement uses TRBV4-1 and TRBJ2-1; TRBD1 might be the D (6 bases). The CDR3 has 18 amino acids. Germline-derived CDR1 and CDR2 are MGHRA and YSYEKL. Trimming cost V 0 bases and J 0 bases, with 15 bases left between them. This chain's CDR3 is CASSQDLDSWISYNEQFF. DNA for the CDR3: TGCGCCAGCAGCCAAGATCTGGACAGCTGGATCTCCTACAATGAGCAGTTCTTC.

This chain connects TRBV6-5 to TRBJ2-7; 10 nucleotides line up with TRBD1. This CDR3 contains 15 residues. With V trimmed by 6 bases and J by 3 bases, 8 bases remained unmatched. CDR1 is MNHEY and CDR2 is SVGAGI in the germline V gene. This CDR3 reads CASRRGTGVGYEQYF. CDR3 DNA: TGTGCCAGCAGACGGGGGACAGGGGTTGGCTACGAGCAGTACTTC.

This clone has a single count. The V call is TRBV28, the J call TRBJ2-1; 9 bases are a match to TRBD1. V shed 7 bases, J shed 2 bases, and the junction held 3 bases outside the gene matches. Germline V lookup: CDR1 MDHEN, CDR2 SYDVKM. The CDR3 is made up of 14 amino acids. This CDR3 is CASKRTGAYNEQFF. The CDR3 region has the DNA TGTGCCAGCAAGAGGACAGGGGCCTACAATGAGCAGTTCTTC.

This clone was observed a single time. The chain is built from TRBV2 and TRBJ2-1; TRBD2 might be the D (6 bases). Trimming shortened V by 4 bases and J by 0 bases, and 10 bases separated the two germline ends. The CDR3 sequence is 15 residues long. Germline CDR1 is SNHLY and CDR2 is FYNNEI. This CDR3 reads CASSVGGISYNEQFF. CDR3 nucleotide sequence: TGTGCCAGCAGTGTGGGCGGGATCTCCTACAATGAGCAGTTCTTC.

V is TRBV28 and J is TRBJ2-5; 9 bases are shared with TRBD1. The CDR3 runs to 15 residues. Germline assignment: CDR1 MDHEN and CDR2 SYDVKM. V shed 4 bases and J 6 bases; nucleotides not matched to a gene: 9. CDR3 sequence: CASSSIQGAVKTQYF. Here the CDR3 DNA reads TGTGCCAGCAGTTCTATACAGGGGGCCGTGAAGACCCAGTACTTC.

CDR3 loop: CASSLGQNSPLHF. The CDR3 nucleotides read TGTGCCAGCAGCTTGGGGCAGAATTCACCCCTCCACTTT. The gene calls are TRBV5-8 and TRBJ1-6, with unresolved D. V lost 0 bases, J lost 7 bases, and 5 bases lay in between. Per the germline V gene, CDR1 is SGHTS and CDR2 is YDEGEE. The CDR3 is 13 amino acids.

This chain links TRBV3-1 (or the pseudogene TRBV3-2) with TRBJ1-1, with a tentative D call TRBD1 (6 bases). The CDR3 consists of 14 residues. Germline CDR1 reads LGHDT; CDR2 reads YNNKEL (reference sequence). V was shortened by 4 bases and J by 1 base, with 10 bases between the two germline ends. CDR3 sequence (DNA): TGTGCCAGCAGCCTACAACAGGGGAACACTGAAGCTTTCTTT. Protein: CASSLQQGNTEAFF.

The chain has TRBV7-6 and TRBJ2-5; 8 nucleotides line up with TRBD2. Germline-derived CDR1 and CDR2 are SGHVS and FNYEAQ. V shed 6 bases and J 3 bases; nucleotides not matched to a gene: 6. This CDR3 is built from 14 residues. The CDR3 DNA reads as TGTGCCAGCAGACCCGGACTAGCAAAAGAGACCCAGTACTTC. Its protein product is CASRPGLAKETQYF.

The rearrangement joins TRBV11-3 to TRBJ2-7; a possible D gene is TRBD2 (5 bases). This CDR3 has 12 residues. Trimming removed 8 bases at V and 0 bases at J, with 8 bases between. CDR1 SGHNT and CDR2 YENEEA come from the germline V gene. The CDR3 loop is CASGLGSYEQYF. The DNA for the CDR3 is TGTGCCAGCGGACTGGGCTCCTACGAGCAGTACTTC.